These T cell receptor beta chains were read from a single sample in a study of memory CD4+ T cells and cytomegalovirus serostatus. TCRdb keeps only in-frame clones here, not all; method: immunoSEQ multiplex PCR. The sample records some 48,000 clones, just under 80% being singletons. Sequenced material: memory CD4+ T cells from blood. Every receptor here comes from an adult in good health and CMV-seronegative. Both conserved end residues are part of each CDR3.

j_call v_call cdr3_aa
TRBJ2-5 TRBV7-6 CASSSRGQETQYF
TRBJ2-5 TRBV27 CASSYDLVETQYF
TRBJ1-1 TRBV28 CASSWTGSIGTEAFF
TRBJ2-3 TRBV7-2 CASSPKAASGTSTDTQYF
TRBJ2-2 TRBV29-1 CSVDGTTSRTGELFF
TRBJ2-7 TRBV6-5 CAISQSSVPAYEQYF
TRBJ2-5 TRBV7-6 CASSLGPVETQYF
TRBJ1-3 TRBV5-6 CASSFDRQFSGNTIYF
TRBJ2-2 TRBV9 CASSATVGLEYSGELFF
TRBJ2-2 TRBV7-2 CASSLKGYGELFF
TRBJ2-5 TRBV5-6 CASSFRDQETQYF
TRBJ1-1 TRBV7-2 CASSFGIKRPMGTEAFF
TRBJ2-5 TRBV18 CASSQGQGETQYF
TRBJ2-7 TRBV6-1 CASSEGQSSYEQYF
TRBJ1-1 TRBV6-6 CASSSTGTGGTEAFF
TRBJ1-2 TRBV28 CASSRDRPIDTF
TRBJ1-3 TRBV5-4 CASSLLAGNTIYF
TRBJ2-2 TRBV11-2 CASSIGQLRSGELFF
TRBJ2-3 TRBV19 CASKSSFRLAGPPPRQYF
TRBJ2-5 TRBV9 CASSRRGGPQETQYF
TRBJ1-1 TRBV30 CAWTQEGGFNTEAFF
TRBJ2-5 TRBV30 CAWSPLAGIQETQYF
TRBJ2-5 TRBV5-1 CASRLAVAGGRETQYF
TRBJ1-5 TRBV30 CAWSLGQGNQPQHF
TRBJ2-3 TRBV5-1 CASSQLGGSTDTQYF
TRBJ2-6 TRBV10-3 CAISVGAGANVLTF
TRBJ1-2 TRBV30 CAWTQSDFLYGYTF
TRBJ1-5 TRBV7-2 CASSSDRGVQPQHF
TRBJ2-1 TRBV5-4 CASSLGGSGYNEQFF
TRBJ2-7 TRBV6-4 CASPTGRRSYEQYF
TRBJ2-7 TRBV5-1 CASSLGYEQYF
TRBJ1-1 TRBV27 CASSPNRPTGRTEAFF
TRBJ2-7 TRBV29-1 CSVDYGTGGLYEQYF
TRBJ2-2 TRBV25-1 CASSVHDTGADTGELFF
TRBJ2-2 TRBV5-1 CASSTAGGIGTGELFF
TRBJ2-7 TRBV5-1 CASSLLETYEQYF
TRBJ2-7 TRBV6-1 CASSDWGQRFEQYF
TRBJ1-2 TRBV5-1 CASSLAPQAGGYTF
TRBJ2-3 TRBV19 CASSTPSGRTDTQYF
TRBJ1-1 TRBV14 CASSQAPGRAEAFF
TRBJ2-5 TRBV9 CASSVGSFQTQYF
TRBJ2-7 TRBV7-2 CASSDSGRASYEQYF
TRBJ1-6 TRBV27 CASKTGSSYNSPLHF
TRBJ1-1 TRBV21-1 CASSKSQTPDENTEAFF
TRBJ1-6 TRBV14 CASSQESGRTLHF
TRBJ2-4 TRBV2 CASIPGLAALAGKNIQYF
TRBJ2-5 TRBV7-7 CASSPRGLAGFQETQYF
TRBJ1-5 TRBV19 CASGGRVIASNQPQHF
TRBJ2-3 TRBV9 CASSPLGVGDTQYF
TRBJ2-3 TRBV28 CASSLRTGGRGADTQYF